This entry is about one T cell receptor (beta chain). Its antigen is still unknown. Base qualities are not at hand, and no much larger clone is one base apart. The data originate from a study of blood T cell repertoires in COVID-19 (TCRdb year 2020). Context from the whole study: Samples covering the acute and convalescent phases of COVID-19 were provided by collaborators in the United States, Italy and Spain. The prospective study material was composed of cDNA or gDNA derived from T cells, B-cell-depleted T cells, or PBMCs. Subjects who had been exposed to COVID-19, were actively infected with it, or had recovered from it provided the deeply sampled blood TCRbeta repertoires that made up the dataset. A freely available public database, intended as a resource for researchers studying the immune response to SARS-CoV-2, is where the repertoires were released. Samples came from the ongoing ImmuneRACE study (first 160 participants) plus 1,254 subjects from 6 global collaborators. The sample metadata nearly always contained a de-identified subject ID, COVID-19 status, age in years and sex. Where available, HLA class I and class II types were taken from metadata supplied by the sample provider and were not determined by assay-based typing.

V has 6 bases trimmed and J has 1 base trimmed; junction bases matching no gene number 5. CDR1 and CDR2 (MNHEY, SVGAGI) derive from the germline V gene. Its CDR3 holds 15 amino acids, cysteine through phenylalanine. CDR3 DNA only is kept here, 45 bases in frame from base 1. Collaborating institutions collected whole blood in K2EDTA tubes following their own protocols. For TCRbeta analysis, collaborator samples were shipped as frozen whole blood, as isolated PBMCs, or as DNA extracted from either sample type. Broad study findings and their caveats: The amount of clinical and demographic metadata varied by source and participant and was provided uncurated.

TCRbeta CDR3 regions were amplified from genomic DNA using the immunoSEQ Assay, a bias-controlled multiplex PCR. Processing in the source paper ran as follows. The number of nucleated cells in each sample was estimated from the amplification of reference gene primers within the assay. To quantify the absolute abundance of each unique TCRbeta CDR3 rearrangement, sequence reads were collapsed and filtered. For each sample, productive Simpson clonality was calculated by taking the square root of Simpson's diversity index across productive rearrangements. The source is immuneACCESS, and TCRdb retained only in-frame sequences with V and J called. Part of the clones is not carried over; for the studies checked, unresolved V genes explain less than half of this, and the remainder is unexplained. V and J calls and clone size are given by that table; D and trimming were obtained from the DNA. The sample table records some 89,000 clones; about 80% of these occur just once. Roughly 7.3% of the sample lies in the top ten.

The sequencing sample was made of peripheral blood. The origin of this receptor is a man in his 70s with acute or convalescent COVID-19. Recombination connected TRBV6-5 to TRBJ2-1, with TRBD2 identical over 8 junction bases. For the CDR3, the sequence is CASSLLAVSYNEQFF. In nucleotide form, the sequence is TGTGCCAGCAGCCTACTAGCGGTGTCCTACAATGAGCAGTTCTTC.